Listed below are T cell receptor beta chains from one sample, sequenced in a study of blood T cell repertoires in COVID-19. Produced via immunoSEQ multiplex PCR; TCRdb's table is partial and in-frame only. Here the sample spans 30,000 or so clones, about 90% being singletons. Sequenced material: peripheral blood. The receptors here all came from a man aged 65 to 85 with active or convalescent COVID-19. The CDR3 runs from the conserved cysteine through the conserved F or W. The D gene is left open where the match is weak. Size tells how often a clone was seen (once, few, many) or the class of an expanded clone, and some rows leave it out.

>TRBD2|TRBJ2-3|TRBV18|.
CASSPSGGSTDTQYF
TGTGCCAGCTCACCCAGCGGGGGAAGCACAGATACGCAGTATTTT
>TRBD1|TRBJ2-7|TRBV5-1|.
CASSWTGSGEQYF
TGCGCCAGCAGCTGGACAGGGTCCGGCGAGCAGTACTTC
>TRBD1|TRBJ2-7|TRBV2|once
CASNTGGIGEQYF
TGTGCCAGCAACACAGGGGGAATTGGAGAGCAGTACTTC
>.|TRBJ1-1|TRBV5-1|.
CASSLTGLSTEAFF
TGCGCCAGCAGCTTAACAGGGTTGAGCACTGAAGCTTTCTTT
>.|TRBJ2-1|TRBV7-9|once
CASSDRGPLEQFF
TGTGCCAGCAGCGATAGGGGCCCTTTGGAGCAGTTCTTC
>TRBD2|TRBJ2-1|TRBV11-3|once
CASSLTSGSDEQFF
TGTGCCAGCAGCTTGACTAGCGGGAGCGATGAGCAGTTCTTC
>TRBD1|TRBJ1-2|TRBV30|.
CAWSGQGYGYTF
TGTGCCTGGAGTGGACAGGGCTATGGCTACACCTTC
>.|TRBJ1-1|TRBV5-1|.
CASSFQGGNTEAFF
TGCGCCAGCAGCTTCCAGGGCGGGAACACTGAAGCTTTCTTT
>TRBD1|TRBJ1-5|TRBV7-9|once
CASSFHDRGDNQPQHF
TGTGCCAGCAGCTTCCACGACAGGGGGGACAATCAGCCCCAGCATTTT
>.|TRBJ2-1|TRBV5-1|.
CASSFLSSYNEQFF
TGCGCCAGCAGCTTCTTGAGCTCCTACAATGAGCAGTTCTTC
>.|TRBJ1-2|TRBV4-2|.
CASSQDGTGNYGYTF
TGTGCCAGCAGCCAAGATGGCACGGGTAACTATGGCTACACCTTC
>TRBD1|TRBJ1-1|TRBV19|.
CASSIDLRGAEAFF
TGTGCCAGTAGTATAGATCTCAGGGGGGCTGAAGCTTTCTTT
>.|TRBJ1-6|TRBV6-6|.
CATGAADNSPLHF
TGTGCCACTGGGGCAGCCGATAATTCACCCCTCCACTTT
>TRBD1|TRBJ1-2|TRBV6-1|.
CASSEDRTLYGYTF
TGTGCCAGCAGTGAGGACAGGACTCTCTATGGCTACACCTTC
>TRBD2|TRBJ2-3|TRBV10-1|.
CASSDGTRSTDTQYF
TGCGCCAGCAGTGATGGGACTAGGAGCACAGATACGCAGTATTTT
>.|TRBJ1-2|TRBV6-5|.
CASSYSRQTGYTF
TGTGCCAGCAGTTACTCGAGGCAGACTGGCTACACCTTC
>TRBD1|TRBJ2-7|TRBV3-1/TRBV3-2|.
CASSRRQGNYEQYF
TGTGCCAGCAGCCGAAGACAGGGGAACTACGAGCAGTACTTC
>.|TRBJ1-1|TRBV7-9|.
CASSFPGIGDTEAFF
TGTGCCAGCAGCTTCCCGGGGATTGGGGACACTGAAGCTTTCTTT
>.|TRBJ1-6|TRBV5-1|.
CASSLVPGMGATPLHF
TGCGCCAGCAGCTTGGTTCCGGGGATGGGGGCGACACCCCTCCACTTT
>.|TRBJ2-7|TRBV27|.
CASRADNSYEQYF
TGTGCCAGCAGGGCGGACAATTCCTACGAGCAGTACTTC
>.|TRBJ2-1|TRBV5-1|.
CASSLTGISYNEQFF
TGCGCCAGCAGCTTGACAGGGATAAGCTACAATGAGCAGTTCTTC
>TRBD1|TRBJ1-4|TRBV6-4|.
CASSNQRGGPTNEKLFF
TGTGCCAGCAGTAACCAAAGAGGGGGCCCAACTAATGAAAAACTGTTTTTT
>TRBD1|TRBJ1-5|TRBV29-1|.
CSVSTGTGGDQPQHF
TGCAGCGTTTCGACCGGGACAGGGGGGGATCAGCCCCAGCATTTT
>.|TRBJ1-4|TRBV6-6|few
CASTHNEKLFF
TGTGCCAGCACCCATAATGAAAAACTGTTTTTT
>.|TRBJ2-4|TRBV2|.
CASSRRENIQYF
TGTGCCAGCAGTCGCAGGGAAAACATTCAGTACTTC
>.|TRBJ2-2|TRBV9|.
CASTRETTGELFF
TGTGCCAGCACCCGGGAAACCACCGGGGAGCTGTTTTTT
>.|TRBJ1-3|TRBV5-1|.
CASSFTAGNTIYF
TGCGCCAGCAGCTTCACGGCTGGAAACACCATATATTTT
>TRBD1|TRBJ1-1|TRBV5-1|.
CASSPGTGTGRAFF
TGCGCCAGCAGCCCCGGGACAGGGACAGGAAGGGCTTTCTTT
>TRBD2|TRBJ2-3|TRBV5-1|.
CASSTSGSDSSGDTQYF
TGCGCCAGCAGCACGAGCGGGAGTGACTCCTCGGGCGATACGCAGTATTTT
>.|TRBJ1-2|TRBV29-1|.
CSVEDLARYTF
TGCAGCGTTGAAGACTTGGCACGCTACACCTTC
>.|TRBJ1-2|TRBV10-3|.
CAISEGRAQGYTF
TGTGCCATCAGTGAGGGGAGGGCTCAAGGCTACACCTTC
>TRBD2|TRBJ2-3|TRBV2|.
CASSASSGTDTQYF
TGTGCCAGCAGTGCCTCTAGCGGGACAGATACGCAGTATTTT
>TRBD1|TRBJ1-5|TRBV19|.
CASRGTGQGQPQHF
TGTGCCAGTAGGGGGACAGGGCAGGGTCAGCCCCAGCATTTT
>.|TRBJ2-3|TRBV7-6|.
CASSPGTTDTQYF
TGTGCCAGCAGCCCAGGGACTACAGATACGCAGTATTTT
>TRBD1|TRBJ1-1|TRBV6-5|.
CASSWTGGRRNTEAFF
TGTGCCAGCAGTTGGACAGGGGGCAGGAGGAACACTGAAGCTTTCTTT
>TRBD1|TRBJ2-2|TRBV5-7|.
CASSGIQGAKDTGELFF
TGTGCCAGCAGCGGAATACAGGGGGCTAAGGACACCGGGGAGCTGTTTTTT
>TRBD1|TRBJ1-1|TRBV11-2|.
CASSPGTDEENTEAFF
TGTGCCAGCAGCCCCGGGACAGACGAAGAGAACACTGAAGCTTTCTTT
>TRBD2|TRBJ2-1|TRBV28|.
CASREGLAGVGEQFF
TGTGCCAGCAGGGAAGGACTAGCGGGAGTTGGTGAGCAGTTCTTC
>.|TRBJ2-5|TRBV7-8|once
CASSLVAGRVGTQYF
TGTGCCAGCAGCTTAGTCGCGGGCCGAGTGGGGACCCAGTACTTC
>.|TRBJ1-2|TRBV28|.
CASRVGQHYGYTF
TGTGCCAGCAGGGTTGGACAGCACTATGGCTACACCTTC
>TRBD1|TRBJ1-1|TRBV29-1|.
CSVEIGTGEEASPEAFF
TGCAGCGTTGAAATAGGTACAGGGGAAGAGGCATCCCCTGAAGCTTTCTTT